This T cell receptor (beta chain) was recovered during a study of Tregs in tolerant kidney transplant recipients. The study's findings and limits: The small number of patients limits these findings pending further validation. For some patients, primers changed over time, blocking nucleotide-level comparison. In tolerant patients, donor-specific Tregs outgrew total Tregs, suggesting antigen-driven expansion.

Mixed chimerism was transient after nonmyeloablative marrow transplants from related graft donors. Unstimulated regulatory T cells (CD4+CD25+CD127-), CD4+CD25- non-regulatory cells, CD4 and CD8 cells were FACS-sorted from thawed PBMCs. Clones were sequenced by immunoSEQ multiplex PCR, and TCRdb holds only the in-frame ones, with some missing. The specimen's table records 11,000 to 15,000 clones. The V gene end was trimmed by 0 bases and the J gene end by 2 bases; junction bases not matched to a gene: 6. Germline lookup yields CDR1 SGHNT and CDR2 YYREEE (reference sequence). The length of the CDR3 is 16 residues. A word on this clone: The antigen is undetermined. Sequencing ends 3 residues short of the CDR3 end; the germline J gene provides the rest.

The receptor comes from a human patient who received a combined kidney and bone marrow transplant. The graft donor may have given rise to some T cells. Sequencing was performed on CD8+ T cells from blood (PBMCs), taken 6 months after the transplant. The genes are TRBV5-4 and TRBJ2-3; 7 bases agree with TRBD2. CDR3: CASSLDVAGYTDTQYF. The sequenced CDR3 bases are TGTGCCAGCAGCTTGGATGTAGCGGGCTACACAGATACG. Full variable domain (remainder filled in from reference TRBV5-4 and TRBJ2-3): ETGVTQSPTHLIKTRGQQVTLRCSSQSGHNTVSWYQQALGQGPQFIFQYYREEENGRGNFPPRFSGLQFPNYSSELNVNALELDDSALYLCASSLDVAGYTDTQYFGPGTRLTVL.